The TCR beta chain under discussion was sequenced for a study of T cell changes during pregnancy in multiple sclerosis. Germline CDR1 and CDR2: MNHNY and SVGAGI (reference sequence). Germline trimming cut 6 bases from V and 4 bases from J; bases unmatched to any gene: 8. This CDR3 spans 14 amino acids. Data came from immunoSEQ multiplex PCR; TCRdb stores just in-frame clones and leaves some out. Among 50,000 or so clones listed, roughly 94% were seen once. This material consisted of CD4+ T cells from peripheral blood mononuclear cells, taken in the third trimester of pregnancy. J is TRBJ2-7 and V is TRBV6-6, with 8 bases lining up with TRBD1. The receptor comes from a female donor with multiple sclerosis, enrolled in a pregnancy study. In DNA form, the CDR3 reads TGTGCCAGCAGATATAGGACAGGGAAGTACGAGCAGTACTTC. Translated, it gives CASRYRTGKYEQYF.